The TCR beta chain under discussion was sequenced for a study of T-cell reconstitution after alpha-beta-depleted transplantation in children. General study findings and limits: Hyperexpanded clones declined; after one year, newly produced T cells mostly supplied diversity.

A few counts support this clonotype. The antigen is unknown. Germline V CDR1 and CDR2: LGHDT, YNNKEL (reference sequence). V was cut by 1 base and J by 5 bases, with 12 bases left in between. The CDR3 extends over 14 amino acids. Preparation of the TCRbeta library was carried out with unique molecular identifiers. TCRdb redid the calling of the PCR reads with MiXCR, one entry per CDR3 protein. The table includes 250,000 to 300,000 distinct CDR3 sequences, roughly 7.8% detected once. The V and J genes are TRBV3-1 and TRBJ2-7; a possible D gene is TRBD2 (6 bases). The receptor was derived from a female patient aged 2-15 years who had a stem cell transplant for Fanconi anemia, so the T cells may come from the graft donor. The sample in question was peripheral blood, obtained 360 days after TCRalphabeta/CD19-depleted stem cell transplant. Here the CDR3 reads CASSQGGDRDEQYF. The CDR3 DNA reads as TGTGCCAGCAGCCAAGGGGGGGATCGCGACGAGCAGTACTTC.